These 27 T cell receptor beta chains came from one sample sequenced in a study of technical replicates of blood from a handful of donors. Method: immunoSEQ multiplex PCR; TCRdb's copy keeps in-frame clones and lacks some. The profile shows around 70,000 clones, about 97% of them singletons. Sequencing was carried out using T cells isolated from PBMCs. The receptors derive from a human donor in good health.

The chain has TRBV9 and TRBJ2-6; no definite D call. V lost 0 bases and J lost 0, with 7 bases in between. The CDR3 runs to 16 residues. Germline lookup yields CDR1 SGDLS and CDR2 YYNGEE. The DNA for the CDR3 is TGTGCCAGCAGCGTAGGTTCGGGCTCTGGGGCCAACGTCCTGACTTTC. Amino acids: CASSVGSGSGANVLTF.

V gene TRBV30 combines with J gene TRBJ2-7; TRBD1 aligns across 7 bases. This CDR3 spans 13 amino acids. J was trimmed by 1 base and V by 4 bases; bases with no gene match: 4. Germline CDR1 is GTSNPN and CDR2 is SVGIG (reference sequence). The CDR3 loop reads CAWTPRGSYEQYF. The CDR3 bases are TGTGCCTGGACCCCCAGGGGGTCCTACGAGCAGTACTTC.

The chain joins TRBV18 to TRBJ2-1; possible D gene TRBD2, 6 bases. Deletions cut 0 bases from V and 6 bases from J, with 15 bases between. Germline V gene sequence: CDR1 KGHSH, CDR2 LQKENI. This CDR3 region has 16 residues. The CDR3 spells CASSPPDYEALNEQFF. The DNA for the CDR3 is TGTGCCAGCTCACCACCGGACTACGAGGCCCTCAATGAGCAGTTCTTC.

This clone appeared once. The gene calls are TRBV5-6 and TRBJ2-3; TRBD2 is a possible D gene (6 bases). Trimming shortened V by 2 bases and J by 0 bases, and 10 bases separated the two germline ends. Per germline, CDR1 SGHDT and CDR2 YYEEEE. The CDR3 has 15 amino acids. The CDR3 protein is CASSFLATSTDTQYF. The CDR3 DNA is TGTGCCAGCAGCTTCCTAGCGACTAGCACAGATACGCAGTATTTT.

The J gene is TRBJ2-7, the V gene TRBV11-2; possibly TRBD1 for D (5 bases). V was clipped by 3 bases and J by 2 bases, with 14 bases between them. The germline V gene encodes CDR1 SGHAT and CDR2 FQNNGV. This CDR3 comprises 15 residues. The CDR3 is CASSLGHLPPYEQYF. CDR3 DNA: TGTGCCAGCAGCTTGGGGCATCTACCCCCCTACGAGCAGTACTTC.

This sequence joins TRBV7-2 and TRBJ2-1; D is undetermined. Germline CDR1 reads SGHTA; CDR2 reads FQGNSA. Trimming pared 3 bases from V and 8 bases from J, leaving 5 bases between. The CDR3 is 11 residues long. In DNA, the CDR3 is TGTGCCAGCAGCTTCTTCCATGAGCAGTTCTTC. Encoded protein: CASSFFHEQFF.

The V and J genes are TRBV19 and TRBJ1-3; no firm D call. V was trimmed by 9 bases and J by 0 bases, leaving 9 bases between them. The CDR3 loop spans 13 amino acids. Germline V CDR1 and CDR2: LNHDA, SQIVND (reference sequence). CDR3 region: CASRNHSGNTIYF. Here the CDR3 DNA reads TGTGCCAGCAGGAATCACTCTGGAAACACCATATATTTT.

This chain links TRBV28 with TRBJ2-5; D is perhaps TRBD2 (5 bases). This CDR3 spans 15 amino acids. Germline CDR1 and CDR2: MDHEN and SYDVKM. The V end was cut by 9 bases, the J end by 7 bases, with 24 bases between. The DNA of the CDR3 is TGTGCCAGTACGGCCGGGATCAGTAGAAAGGCGACCCAGTACTTC. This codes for CASTAGISRKATQYF.

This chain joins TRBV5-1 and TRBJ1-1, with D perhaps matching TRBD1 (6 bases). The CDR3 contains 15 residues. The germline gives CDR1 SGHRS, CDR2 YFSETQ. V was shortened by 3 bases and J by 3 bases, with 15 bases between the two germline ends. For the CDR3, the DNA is TGCGCCAGCAGCTGGAACGGACAGCCGGACACTGAAGCTTTCTTT. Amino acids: CASSWNGQPDTEAFF.

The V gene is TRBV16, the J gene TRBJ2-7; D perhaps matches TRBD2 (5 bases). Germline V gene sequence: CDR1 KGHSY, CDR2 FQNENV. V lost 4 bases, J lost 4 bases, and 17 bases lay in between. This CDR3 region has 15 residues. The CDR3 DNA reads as TGTGCCAGCAGCCCCCCGGGGATGGGCCTATACGAGCAGTACTTC. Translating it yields CASSPPGMGLYEQYF.

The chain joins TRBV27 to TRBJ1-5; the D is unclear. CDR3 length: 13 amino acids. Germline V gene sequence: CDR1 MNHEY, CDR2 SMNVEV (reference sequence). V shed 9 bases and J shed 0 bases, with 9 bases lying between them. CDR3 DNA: TGTGCCAGTTCTGAGTATAGCAATCAGCCCCAGCATTTT. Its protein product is CASSEYSNQPQHF.

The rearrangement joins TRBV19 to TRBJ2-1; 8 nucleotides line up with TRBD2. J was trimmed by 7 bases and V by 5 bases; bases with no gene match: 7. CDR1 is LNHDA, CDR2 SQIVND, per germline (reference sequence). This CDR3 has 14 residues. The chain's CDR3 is CASSLPGLANEQFF. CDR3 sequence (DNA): TGTGCCAGTAGTCTCCCCGGACTAGCTAATGAGCAGTTCTTC.

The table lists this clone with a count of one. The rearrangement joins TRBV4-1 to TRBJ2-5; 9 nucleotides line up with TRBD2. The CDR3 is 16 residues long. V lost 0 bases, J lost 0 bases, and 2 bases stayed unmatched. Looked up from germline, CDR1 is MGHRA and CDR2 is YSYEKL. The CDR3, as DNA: TGCGCCAGCAGCCAAGATCCTAGCGGGAACCAAGAGACCCAGTACTTC. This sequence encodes CASSQDPSGNQETQYF.

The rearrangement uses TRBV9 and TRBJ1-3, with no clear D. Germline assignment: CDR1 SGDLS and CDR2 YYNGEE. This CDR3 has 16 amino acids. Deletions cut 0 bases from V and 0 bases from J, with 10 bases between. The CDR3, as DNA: TGTGCCAGCAGCGTAGGAGTCTCGTACTCTGGAAACACCATATATTTT. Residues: CASSVGVSYSGNTIYF. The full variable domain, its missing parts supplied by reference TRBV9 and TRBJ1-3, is DSGVTQTPKHLITATGQRVTLRCSPRSGDLSVYWYQQSLDQGLQFLIQYYNGEERAKGNILERFSAQQFPDLHSELNLSSLELGDSALYFCASSVGVSYSGNTIYFGEGSWLTVV.

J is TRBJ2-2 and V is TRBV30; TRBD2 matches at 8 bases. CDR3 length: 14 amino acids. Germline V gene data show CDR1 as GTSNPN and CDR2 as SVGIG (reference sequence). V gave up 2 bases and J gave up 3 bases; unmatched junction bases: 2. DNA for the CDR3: TGTGCCTGGAGTCGGGGGGGCTACACCGGGGAGCTGTTTTTT. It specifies CAWSRGGYTGELFF.

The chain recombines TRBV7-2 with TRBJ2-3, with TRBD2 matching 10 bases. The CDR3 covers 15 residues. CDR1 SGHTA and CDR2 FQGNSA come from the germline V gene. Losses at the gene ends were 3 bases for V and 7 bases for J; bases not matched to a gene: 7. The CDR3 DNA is TGTGCCAGCAGCTTTCCTAGCGGGAGCCAGTATACGCAGTATTTT. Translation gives CASSFPSGSQYTQYF.

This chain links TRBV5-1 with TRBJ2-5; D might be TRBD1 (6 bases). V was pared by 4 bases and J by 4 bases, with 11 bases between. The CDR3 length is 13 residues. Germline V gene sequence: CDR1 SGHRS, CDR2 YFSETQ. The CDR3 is CASSPTGSETQYF. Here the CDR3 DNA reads TGCGCCAGCAGCCCCACAGGGTCAGAGACCCAGTACTTC.

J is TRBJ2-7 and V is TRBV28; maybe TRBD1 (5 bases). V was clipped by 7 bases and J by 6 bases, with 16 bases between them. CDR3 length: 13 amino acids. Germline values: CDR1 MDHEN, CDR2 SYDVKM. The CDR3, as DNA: TGTGCCAGCAACGTCTTGGGGCACCTCGAGCAGTACTTC. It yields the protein CASNVLGHLEQYF.

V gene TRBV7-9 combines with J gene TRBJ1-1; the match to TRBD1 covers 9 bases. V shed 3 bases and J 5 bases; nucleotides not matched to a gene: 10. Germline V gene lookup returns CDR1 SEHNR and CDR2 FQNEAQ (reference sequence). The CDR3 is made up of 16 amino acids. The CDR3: CASSLGQGVIGTEAFF. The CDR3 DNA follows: TGTGCCAGCAGCTTGGGACAGGGAGTTATAGGAACTGAAGCTTTCTTT.

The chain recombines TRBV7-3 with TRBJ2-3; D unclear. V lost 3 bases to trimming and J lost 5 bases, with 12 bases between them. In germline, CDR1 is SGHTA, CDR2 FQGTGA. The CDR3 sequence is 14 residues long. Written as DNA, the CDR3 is TGTGCCAGCAGCTTGAACTTCCTAGGAGATACGCAGTATTTT. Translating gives CASSLNFLGDTQYF.

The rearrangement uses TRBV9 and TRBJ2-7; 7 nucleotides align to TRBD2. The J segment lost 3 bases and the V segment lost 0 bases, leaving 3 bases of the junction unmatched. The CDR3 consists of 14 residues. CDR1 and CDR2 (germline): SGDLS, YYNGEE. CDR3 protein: CASSVVPGGYEQYF. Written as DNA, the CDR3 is TGTGCCAGCAGCGTAGTCCCGGGGGGCTACGAGCAGTACTTC.

DNA for the CDR3: TGCGCCAGCAGCCCGGCTGGGACTAGCGGGGATTACGAGCAGTACTTC. Residues: CASSPAGTSGDYEQYF. The chain recombines TRBV4-1 with TRBJ2-7, with 13 bases fitting TRBD2. The trim removed 4 bases at V and 4 bases at J, leaving 7 bases unmatched. CDR3 size: 16 residues. CDR1 MGHRA and CDR2 YSYEKL come from the germline V gene.

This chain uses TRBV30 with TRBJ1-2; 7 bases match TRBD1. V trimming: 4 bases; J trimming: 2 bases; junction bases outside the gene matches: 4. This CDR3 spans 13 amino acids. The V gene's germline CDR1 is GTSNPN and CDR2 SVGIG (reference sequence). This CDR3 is CAWKEGQNYGYTF. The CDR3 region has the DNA TGTGCCTGGAAAGAGGGACAGAACTATGGCTACACCTTC.

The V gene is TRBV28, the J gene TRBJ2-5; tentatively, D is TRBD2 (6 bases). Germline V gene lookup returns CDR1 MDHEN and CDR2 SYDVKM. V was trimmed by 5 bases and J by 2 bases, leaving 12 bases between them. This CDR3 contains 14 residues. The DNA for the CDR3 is TGTGCCAGCAGTCGGGGACTGACACAAGAGACCCAGTACTTC. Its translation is CASSRGLTQETQYF.

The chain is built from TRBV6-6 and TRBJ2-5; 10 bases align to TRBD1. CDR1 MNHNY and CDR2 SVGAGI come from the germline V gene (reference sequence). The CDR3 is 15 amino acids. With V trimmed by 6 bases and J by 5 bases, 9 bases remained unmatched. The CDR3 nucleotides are TGTGCCAGCAGGGGACAGGGGAAAGTGGGGGAGACCCAGTACTTC. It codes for CASRGQGKVGETQYF.

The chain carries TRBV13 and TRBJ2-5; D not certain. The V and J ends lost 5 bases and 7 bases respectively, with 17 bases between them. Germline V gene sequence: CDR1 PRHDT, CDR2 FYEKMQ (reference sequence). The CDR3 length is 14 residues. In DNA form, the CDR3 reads TGTGCCAGCAGCCCCTTTGCCGCCTCGGGGACCCAGTACTTC. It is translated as CASSPFAASGTQYF.

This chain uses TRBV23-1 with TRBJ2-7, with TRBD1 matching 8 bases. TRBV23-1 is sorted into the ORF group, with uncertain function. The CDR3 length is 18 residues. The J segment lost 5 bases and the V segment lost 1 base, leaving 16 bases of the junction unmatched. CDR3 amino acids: CASSQFPGQGAIKDEQYF. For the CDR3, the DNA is TGCGCCAGCAGTCAATTCCCCGGGCAGGGGGCGATTAAGGACGAGCAGTACTTC.